This T cell receptor beta chain was captured by sequencing in a study of shared clonotypes between healthy human individuals. Across the whole study: CD4 naive and memory got three plates each, CD8 naive two, CD8 memory one. Findings and caveats of the study: Relative to clonotypes present in all four donors, those not shared had lower generation probabilities.

Adult donors, all healthy and HIV-negative, had no recent acute infections or vaccinations. A remark on this clone: Its antigen is not known. A far larger clone is only one base removed, so a read error is likely. The same CDR3 also results from other DNA sequences found in this sample.

Produced via immunoSEQ multiplex PCR; TCRdb's table is partial and in-frame only. The table includes over a million clones, around 76% detected once. The CDR3 consists of 12 residues. The germline gives CDR1 KGHSH, CDR2 LQKENI. The chain uses TRBV18 and TRBJ2-5, with D unresolved. The J call may be mistaken, given a closer DNA end match to TRBJ2-7. This TCR came from a man younger than 35 in good health. Sequencing input: memory CD4+ T cells sorted from blood. Subset meaning: CD45RA-negative fraction. In nucleotides, the CDR3 is TGTGCCAGCTCACCACAGGCCCACGAGCAGTACTTC. This sequence encodes CASSPQAHEQYF.